This T cell receptor (beta chain) stems from a study of blood T cell repertoires in COVID-19. Study-wide background: The analysed material was cDNA or gDNA that came from T cells, B-cell-depleted T cells, or PBMCs.

Profiling relied on immunoSEQ multiplex PCR, and the TCRdb table lists in-frame clones only, not all of them. This table has over 100,000 clones, less than 90% appearing once. The sample comprised peripheral blood. The origin of this receptor is a man older than 75 with acute or convalescent COVID-19.

The CDR3 loop reads CASSMGQGLMNTEAFF. The CDR3 nucleotides read TGTGCCAGTAGTATGGGACAGGGACTTATGAACACTGAAGCTTTCTTT. The rearrangement joins TRBV19 to TRBJ1-1, with 9 bases fitting TRBD1. V gave up 3 bases and J gave up 0 bases; unmatched junction bases: 5. This CDR3 spans 16 amino acids. Germline V CDR1 and CDR2: LNHDA, SQIVND (reference sequence).